This is a list of T cell receptor beta chains from one sample in a study of blood T cell repertoires in COVID-19. Only in-frame clones appear in the TCRdb table, and some are missing; sequencing was by immunoSEQ multiplex PCR. Found here are tens of thousands of clones, 75% to 90% of them singletons; the top ten hold 1.5% to 2%. Sequencing used peripheral blood. These TCRs come from a man between 25 and 39 years old with acute or convalescent COVID-19. The CDR3 runs from the conserved cysteine through the conserved F or W. Fields, in order: V gene, clone size, J gene, D gene, CDR3 protein, CDR3 DNA. A D gene is named only where the DNA matches it firmly. The size field is filled for only some rows; it gives once, few, many or a size class.

V gene: TRBV28; clone size: NA; J gene: TRBJ2-4; D gene: TRBD1; CDR3 protein: CASSSQRWLRGPVAKNIQYF; CDR3 DNA: TGTGCCAGCAGTTCCCAGAGGTGGTTGAGGGGGCCGGTAGCCAAAAACATTCAGTACTTC
V gene: TRBV10-3; clone size: NA; J gene: TRBJ1-2; D gene: TRBD1; CDR3 protein: CASQGGLYGYTF; CDR3 DNA: TGTGCCTCTCAGGGGGGCCTCTATGGCTACACCTTC
V gene: TRBV6-5; clone size: NA; J gene: TRBJ2-3; D gene: TRBD2; CDR3 protein: CASTAGGTRADTQYF; CDR3 DNA: TGTGCCAGCACCGCAGGAGGGACTAGGGCAGATACGCAGTATTTT
V gene: TRBV27; clone size: NA; J gene: TRBJ2-7; D gene: TRBD1; CDR3 protein: CASSGTGGPYEQYF; CDR3 DNA: TGTGCCAGCAGTGGGACAGGGGGTCCCTACGAGCAGTACTTC
V gene: TRBV4-1; clone size: NA; J gene: TRBJ2-1; D gene: NA; CDR3 protein: CASSQAGQGYEQFF; CDR3 DNA: TGCGCCAGCAGCCAAGCTGGGCAGGGCTATGAGCAGTTCTTC
V gene: TRBV9; clone size: NA; J gene: TRBJ1-2; D gene: NA; CDR3 protein: CASSASAGVLDYGYTF; CDR3 DNA: TGTGCCAGCAGCGCATCAGCGGGAGTCCTTGACTATGGCTACACCTTC
V gene: TRBV5-4; clone size: few; J gene: TRBJ1-4; D gene: NA; CDR3 protein: CASSSPEGNREKLFF; CDR3 DNA: TGTGCCAGCAGCTCTCCAGAGGGTAATCGTGAAAAACTGTTTTTT
V gene: TRBV5-4; clone size: NA; J gene: TRBJ2-1; D gene: TRBD1; CDR3 protein: CASKRPGTGYNEQFF; CDR3 DNA: TGTGCCAGCAAGCGACCCGGGACAGGATACAATGAGCAGTTCTTC
V gene: TRBV30; clone size: NA; J gene: TRBJ1-2; D gene: NA; CDR3 protein: CAWSKSPHGYTF; CDR3 DNA: TGTGCCTGGAGTAAAAGCCCCCATGGCTACACCTTC
V gene: TRBV5-1; clone size: NA; J gene: TRBJ2-5; D gene: NA; CDR3 protein: CASKLSASSVGETQYF; CDR3 DNA: TGCGCCAGCAAACTATCGGCTAGCTCGGTGGGGGAGACCCAGTACTTC
V gene: TRBV7-3; clone size: once; J gene: TRBJ1-1; D gene: NA; CDR3 protein: CASSLMGRMNTEAFF; CDR3 DNA: TGTGCCAGCAGTTTGATGGGGAGGATGAACACTGAAGCTTTCTTT
V gene: TRBV18; clone size: NA; J gene: TRBJ1-2; D gene: NA; CDR3 protein: CASSPPQGAKYGYTF; CDR3 DNA: TGTGCCAGCTCACCACCCCAAGGGGCAAAGTATGGCTACACCTTC
V gene: TRBV3-1/TRBV3-2; clone size: NA; J gene: TRBJ2-1; D gene: TRBD2; CDR3 protein: CASSIRTSGRGNEQFF; CDR3 DNA: TGTGCCAGCAGCATTCGGACTAGCGGGAGGGGCAATGAGCAGTTCTTC
V gene: TRBV7-3; clone size: few; J gene: TRBJ2-7; D gene: TRBD2; CDR3 protein: CASSFAGGEQYF; CDR3 DNA: TGTGCCAGCAGCTTCGCGGGGGGCGAGCAGTACTTC
V gene: TRBV20-1; clone size: NA; J gene: TRBJ1-2; D gene: TRBD1; CDR3 protein: CSASNRGLNYGYTF; CDR3 DNA: TGCAGTGCTAGTAACAGGGGGCTTAACTATGGCTACACCTTC
V gene: TRBV6-5; clone size: NA; J gene: TRBJ2-2; D gene: TRBD2; CDR3 protein: CASISRTSGTGELFF; CDR3 DNA: TGTGCCAGCATTTCAAGGACTAGCGGCACCGGGGAGCTGTTTTTT
V gene: TRBV11-1; clone size: NA; J gene: TRBJ1-3; D gene: NA; CDR3 protein: CASSHLGSSGNTIYF; CDR3 DNA: TGTGCCAGCAGCCACCTCGGGTCCTCTGGAAACACCATATATTTT
V gene: TRBV24-1; clone size: NA; J gene: TRBJ1-2; D gene: NA; CDR3 protein: CATSDFSDTRGYTF; CDR3 DNA: TGTGCCACCAGTGATTTTTCGGACACACGTGGCTACACCTTC
V gene: TRBV9; clone size: NA; J gene: TRBJ2-7; D gene: TRBD1; CDR3 protein: CASSVGGQGYEQYF; CDR3 DNA: TGTGCCAGCAGCGTAGGGGGACAGGGGTACGAGCAGTACTTC
V gene: TRBV27; clone size: NA; J gene: TRBJ1-2; D gene: NA; CDR3 protein: CASRGGWEEGYTF; CDR3 DNA: TGTGCCAGCCGGGGAGGCTGGGAAGAAGGCTACACCTTC
V gene: TRBV14; clone size: NA; J gene: TRBJ1-2; D gene: NA; CDR3 protein: CASSQDLRGAGGYGYTF; CDR3 DNA: TGTGCCAGCAGCCAAGACCTCCGGGGGGCGGGTGGCTATGGCTACACCTTC
V gene: TRBV30; clone size: once; J gene: TRBJ2-7; D gene: NA; CDR3 protein: CAWNVGDYEQYF; CDR3 DNA: TGTGCCTGGAACGTAGGAGACTACGAGCAGTACTTC
V gene: TRBV7-9; clone size: NA; J gene: TRBJ1-1; D gene: TRBD1; CDR3 protein: CASSRGQGEAFF; CDR3 DNA: TGTGCCAGCAGCCGGGGACAGGGGGAAGCTTTCTTT
V gene: TRBV5-4; clone size: NA; J gene: TRBJ2-2; D gene: NA; CDR3 protein: CASSLGQNTGELFF; CDR3 DNA: TGTGCCAGCAGCTTGGGGCAGAACACCGGGGAGCTGTTTTTT
V gene: TRBV2; clone size: few; J gene: TRBJ1-5; D gene: NA; CDR3 protein: CASRPRAGNQPQHF; CDR3 DNA: TGTGCCAGCAGACCCAGGGCAGGCAATCAGCCCCAGCATTTT
V gene: TRBV4-3; clone size: NA; J gene: TRBJ2-4; D gene: NA; CDR3 protein: CASSQERQRLAKNIQYF; CDR3 DNA: TGCGCCAGCAGCCAAGAGAGGCAGAGGTTAGCCAAAAACATTCAGTACTTC
V gene: TRBV18; clone size: NA; J gene: TRBJ2-1; D gene: NA; CDR3 protein: CASSPPVGSGSYNEQFF; CDR3 DNA: TGTGCCAGCTCACCACCGGTTGGTAGCGGCTCCTACAATGAGCAGTTCTTC
V gene: TRBV5-1; clone size: NA; J gene: TRBJ2-1; D gene: TRBD1; CDR3 protein: CASSYDRAGLGEQFF; CDR3 DNA: TGCGCCAGCAGCTACGACAGGGCCGGATTGGGCGAGCAGTTCTTC
V gene: TRBV6-6; clone size: NA; J gene: TRBJ1-1; D gene: NA; CDR3 protein: CASSYPTGSSEAFF; CDR3 DNA: TGTGCCAGCAGTTACCCGACAGGTTCCTCTGAAGCTTTCTTT
V gene: TRBV3-1/TRBV3-2; clone size: medium-sized; J gene: TRBJ2-2; D gene: NA; CDR3 protein: CASSQDGGQGGELFF; CDR3 DNA: TGTGCCAGCAGCCAAGACGGGGGGCAAGGCGGGGAGCTGTTTTTT
V gene: TRBV28; clone size: NA; J gene: TRBJ1-2; D gene: TRBD1; CDR3 protein: CATGTGERGYTF; CDR3 DNA: TGTGCCACCGGGACAGGGGAGAGGGGCTACACCTTC
V gene: TRBV6-5; clone size: NA; J gene: TRBJ1-6; D gene: TRBD1; CDR3 protein: CASSYSGTGNSPLHF; CDR3 DNA: TGTGCCAGCAGTTACTCTGGGACAGGGAATTCACCCCTCCACTTT
V gene: TRBV3-1/TRBV3-2; clone size: NA; J gene: TRBJ2-2; D gene: NA; CDR3 protein: CASSQDSAGLGELFF; CDR3 DNA: TGTGCCAGCAGCCAAGATTCGGCAGGGCTCGGGGAGCTGTTTTTT
V gene: TRBV5-6; clone size: NA; J gene: TRBJ1-2; D gene: NA; CDR3 protein: CASSGDTRYGYTF; CDR3 DNA: TGTGCCAGCAGCGGGGACACCCGCTATGGCTACACCTTC
V gene: TRBV23-1; clone size: NA; J gene: TRBJ2-1; D gene: NA; CDR3 protein: CASSHKGRRSYNEQFF; CDR3 DNA: TGCGCCAGCAGTCACAAGGGGAGGCGCTCCTACAATGAGCAGTTCTTC